This is a list of T cell receptor beta chains from one sample in a study of beta chain features in type 1 diabetes. Profiled with immunoSEQ multiplex PCR; TCRdb holds only in-frame clones, not every one. The sample shows about 53,000 clones, roughly 63% of them seen only once. Sequences were obtained from stem cell memory CD4+ T cells from blood. These receptors came from a woman between 25 and 40 years old with type 1 diabetes. Both conserved end residues are part of each CDR3. The order of the fields is clone size, V gene, D gene, J gene, CDR3 protein, CDR3 DNA. The D gene is left open where the match is weak. The size field is filled for only some rows; it gives once, few, many or a size class.

clone size: few; V gene: TRBV7-9; D gene: TRBD2; J gene: TRBJ2-7; CDR3 protein: CASSLLAGAYEQYF; CDR3 DNA: TGTGCCAGCAGCCTACTAGCGGGAGCGTACGAGCAGTACTTC
clone size: -; V gene: TRBV5-1; D gene: TRBD2; J gene: TRBJ2-3; CDR3 protein: CASSPGLAGGTDTQYF; CDR3 DNA: TGCGCCAGCAGCCCGGGACTAGCGGGGGGTACAGATACGCAGTATTTT
clone size: -; V gene: TRBV6-6; D gene: -; J gene: TRBJ2-1; CDR3 protein: CASIPTPTHTNEQFF; CDR3 DNA: TGTGCCAGCATCCCGACTCCCACACACACCAATGAGCAGTTCTTC
clone size: once; V gene: TRBV11-2; D gene: -; J gene: TRBJ2-3; CDR3 protein: CASRATDTQYF; CDR3 DNA: TGTGCCAGCAGAGCCACAGATACGCAGTATTTT
clone size: -; V gene: TRBV6-1; D gene: -; J gene: TRBJ2-1; CDR3 protein: CASSETDWYEQFF; CDR3 DNA: TGTGCCAGCAGTGAGACTGACTGGTATGAGCAGTTCTTC
clone size: few; V gene: TRBV7-2; D gene: -; J gene: TRBJ1-5; CDR3 protein: CASSLGGGAGNQPQHF; CDR3 DNA: TGTGCCAGCAGCTTGGGCGGGGGAGCGGGCAATCAGCCCCAGCATTTT
clone size: -; V gene: TRBV30; D gene: -; J gene: TRBJ1-2; CDR3 protein: CARSGGPELAITF; CDR3 DNA: TGTGCCCGTAGTGGAGGCCCTGAGTTGGCTATTACCTTC
clone size: -; V gene: TRBV19; D gene: -; J gene: TRBJ1-2; CDR3 protein: CASSMIGVPLGGYTF; CDR3 DNA: TGTGCCAGTAGTATGATCGGGGTACCCTTGGGCGGCTACACCTTC
clone size: -; V gene: TRBV2; D gene: -; J gene: TRBJ1-2; CDR3 protein: CASSDFGTVYGYTF; CDR3 DNA: TGTGCCAGCAGTGATTTTGGAACAGTCTATGGCTACACCTTC
clone size: few; V gene: TRBV7-8; D gene: -; J gene: TRBJ2-1; CDR3 protein: CASSSNRDAEQFF; CDR3 DNA: TGTGCCAGCAGCTCCAACCGGGATGCCGAGCAGTTCTTC
clone size: -; V gene: TRBV4-1; D gene: -; J gene: TRBJ2-3; CDR3 protein: CASSHGYRAPTDTQYF; CDR3 DNA: TGCGCCAGCAGCCATGGGTACAGGGCCCCCACAGATACGCAGTATTTT
clone size: -; V gene: TRBV4-1; D gene: TRBD1; J gene: TRBJ2-1; CDR3 protein: CASSQDRGQGENEQFF; CDR3 DNA: TGCGCCAGCAGCCAAGATAGGGGACAGGGGGAAAATGAGCAGTTCTTC
clone size: -; V gene: TRBV10-1; D gene: -; J gene: TRBJ1-5; CDR3 protein: CASSDDSNQPQHF; CDR3 DNA: TGCGCCAGCAGTGATGACTCCAATCAGCCCCAGCATTTT
clone size: few; V gene: TRBV10-3; D gene: TRBD1; J gene: TRBJ2-1; CDR3 protein: CATSRDRGYNEQFF; CDR3 DNA: TGTGCCACCTCTAGGGACAGGGGGTACAATGAGCAGTTCTTC
clone size: -; V gene: TRBV20-1; D gene: -; J gene: TRBJ2-5; CDR3 protein: CSAQGRETQYF; CDR3 DNA: TGCAGCGCCCAGGGAAGGGAGACCCAGTACTTC
clone size: -; V gene: TRBV9; D gene: TRBD1; J gene: TRBJ1-1; CDR3 protein: CASSVAPDRENTEAFF; CDR3 DNA: TGTGCCAGCAGCGTAGCTCCGGACAGGGAGAACACTGAAGCTTTCTTT
clone size: -; V gene: TRBV7-9; D gene: TRBD1; J gene: TRBJ2-6; CDR3 protein: CASSLAGQGIGGANVLTF; CDR3 DNA: TGTGCCAGCAGCTTAGCGGGACAGGGGATCGGTGGGGCCAACGTCCTGACTTTC
clone size: -; V gene: TRBV2; D gene: -; J gene: TRBJ1-5; CDR3 protein: CASSVSQASNQPQHF; CDR3 DNA: TGTGCCAGCAGTGTCTCACAGGCTAGCAATCAGCCCCAGCATTTT
clone size: -; V gene: TRBV9; D gene: -; J gene: TRBJ2-5; CDR3 protein: CASSVVGGQETQYF; CDR3 DNA: TGTGCCAGCAGCGTAGTAGGGGGCCAAGAGACCCAGTACTTC
clone size: -; V gene: TRBV14; D gene: TRBD1; J gene: TRBJ1-4; CDR3 protein: CASSPRTGSNEKLFF; CDR3 DNA: TGTGCCAGCAGCCCCCGGACAGGGTCTAATGAAAAACTGTTTTTT
clone size: -; V gene: TRBV11-3; D gene: TRBD1; J gene: TRBJ2-7; CDR3 protein: CASSAGQGRPPYEQYF; CDR3 DNA: TGTGCCAGCAGCGCAGGACAGGGGCGACCCCCCTACGAGCAGTACTTC
clone size: -; V gene: TRBV7-9; D gene: TRBD2; J gene: TRBJ2-1; CDR3 protein: CASSLAGEYNEQFF; CDR3 DNA: TGTGCCAGCAGCTTGGCGGGAGAGTACAATGAGCAGTTCTTC
clone size: -; V gene: TRBV9; D gene: TRBD1; J gene: TRBJ1-3; CDR3 protein: CASSKRNRDRGLGNTIYF; CDR3 DNA: TGTGCCAGCAGCAAGAGAAACCGGGACAGGGGATTAGGAAACACCATATATTTT
clone size: -; V gene: TRBV6-5; D gene: -; J gene: TRBJ1-2; CDR3 protein: CASSSDNANYGYTF; CDR3 DNA: TGTGCCAGCAGTTCGGACAACGCTAACTATGGCTACACCTTC
clone size: few; V gene: TRBV7-3; D gene: TRBD2; J gene: TRBJ2-5; CDR3 protein: CASSLGHAGGETQYF; CDR3 DNA: TGTGCCAGCAGCTTGGGGCATGCGGGAGGCGAGACCCAGTACTTC
clone size: -; V gene: TRBV27; D gene: TRBD2; J gene: TRBJ2-1; CDR3 protein: CASRSGTSSNEQFF; CDR3 DNA: TGTGCCAGCAGGTCCGGGACTAGCAGCAATGAGCAGTTCTTC
clone size: -; V gene: TRBV7-2; D gene: -; J gene: TRBJ2-2; CDR3 protein: CASSFDSPSTAGELFF; CDR3 DNA: TGTGCCAGCAGCTTCGACAGTCCATCTACCGCCGGGGAGCTGTTTTTT
clone size: few; V gene: TRBV18; D gene: TRBD2; J gene: TRBJ2-3; CDR3 protein: CASSPGLASTDTQYF; CDR3 DNA: TGTGCCAGCTCACCGGGACTAGCGAGCACAGATACGCAGTATTTT
clone size: -; V gene: TRBV5-1; D gene: -; J gene: TRBJ2-2; CDR3 protein: CASESEGNTGELFF; CDR3 DNA: TGCGCCAGCGAGTCAGAGGGGAACACCGGGGAGCTGTTTTTT
clone size: -; V gene: TRBV23-1; D gene: -; J gene: TRBJ2-1; CDR3 protein: CASSQTVGQKRHNEQFF; CDR3 DNA: TGCGCCAGCAGTCAAACCGTAGGACAGAAGCGACACAATGAGCAGTTCTTC
clone size: -; V gene: TRBV10-1; D gene: TRBD1; J gene: TRBJ2-7; CDR3 protein: CASSETGASYEQYF; CDR3 DNA: TGCGCCAGCAGTGAGACAGGGGCCAGCTACGAGCAGTACTTC
clone size: -; V gene: TRBV28; D gene: -; J gene: TRBJ2-7; CDR3 protein: CASSFIYEQYF; CDR3 DNA: TGTGCCAGCAGTTTTATTTACGAGCAGTACTTC
clone size: -; V gene: TRBV5-1; D gene: -; J gene: TRBJ2-7; CDR3 protein: CASSEGTPTYEQYF; CDR3 DNA: TGCGCCAGCAGCGAAGGGACTCCGACCTACGAGCAGTACTTC
clone size: -; V gene: TRBV29-1; D gene: -; J gene: TRBJ1-3; CDR3 protein: CSVRDTSGNTIYF; CDR3 DNA: TGCAGCGTCCGGGACACCTCTGGAAACACCATATATTTT
clone size: -; V gene: TRBV7-2; D gene: -; J gene: TRBJ2-5; CDR3 protein: CASSSGYSETQYF; CDR3 DNA: TGTGCCAGCAGCTCGGGGTATTCGGAGACCCAGTACTTC
clone size: -; V gene: TRBV4-2; D gene: -; J gene: TRBJ2-1; CDR3 protein: CASSQDSASLDEQFF; CDR3 DNA: TGTGCCAGCAGCCAAGATTCAGCTAGTCTGGATGAGCAGTTCTTC
clone size: -; V gene: TRBV7-2; D gene: -; J gene: TRBJ2-2; CDR3 protein: CASSLRLAFTGELFF; CDR3 DNA: TGTGCCAGCAGCTTACGACTGGCGTTCACCGGGGAGCTGTTTTTT
clone size: -; V gene: TRBV7-8; D gene: -; J gene: TRBJ1-1; CDR3 protein: CASTPLENTEAFF; CDR3 DNA: TGTGCCAGCACCCCGTTAGAGAACACTGAAGCTTTCTTT
clone size: -; V gene: TRBV15; D gene: TRBD2; J gene: TRBJ2-3; CDR3 protein: CATSGGLAGGTSTDTQYF; CDR3 DNA: TGTGCCACCAGCGGCGGACTAGCGGGAGGGACTAGCACAGATACGCAGTATTTT
clone size: -; V gene: TRBV10-1; D gene: TRBD1; J gene: TRBJ2-7; CDR3 protein: CASSGDREGYEQYF; CDR3 DNA: TGCGCCAGCAGTGGGGACAGGGAAGGCTACGAGCAGTACTTC
clone size: -; V gene: TRBV7-9; D gene: TRBD2; J gene: TRBJ2-5; CDR3 protein: CASSLVAGAETQYF; CDR3 DNA: TGTGCCAGCAGCTTAGTCGCGGGAGCGGAGACCCAGTACTTC